This TCR beta chain was recovered during a study of blood T cell repertoires in COVID-19. Study overall: Donors in the United States, Italy and Spain gave samples during acute or convalescent COVID-19. PBMCs, B-cell-depleted T cells, or T cells were the source of the cDNA or gDNA that made up the material.

The authors' processing: For nucleated cells, counts were estimated from reference gene primer amplification. Assay used: immunoSEQ multiplex PCR; TCRdb lists only in-frame clones, some missing. For V, J and clone size, that table is used; D and trimming come from the DNA. The table has around 250,000 clones, around 86% seen once. Germline V gives CDR1 SGHNT, CDR2 YENEEA. This CDR3 spans 13 amino acids. V shed 4 bases and J 5 bases; nucleotides not matched to a gene: 2. The sample consisted of peripheral blood. The chain recombines TRBV11-3 with TRBJ1-1; 9 positions agree with TRBD1. The TCR originated in a man at least 80 years old with acute or convalescent COVID-19. This chain's CDR3 is CASSSGQGTEAFF. For the CDR3, the DNA is TGTGCCAGCAGCTCAGGACAGGGGACTGAAGCTTTCTTT.